These T cell receptor beta chains were read from a single sample in a study of T cell repertoires in cytomegalovirus infection. One entry per CDR3 protein, called by TCRdb with MiXCR from the reads. The sample holds roughly 200,000 distinct CDR3 sequences; about 17% are singletons and the top ten take 20% to 25%. Sequencing was done on a sample of CD8+ T cells from PBMCs. These receptor sequences come from a human donor in good health (CMV status not recorded). Some clones in this sample may be carry-over from other donors' samples. Both conserved end residues are part of each CDR3. D genes are given only for firm matches. Rows give clone size only sometimes, using once, few, many, or a class for an expanded clone.

V	D	J	size	DNA	CDR3
TRBV25-1	.	TRBJ2-5	.	TGTGCCAGCAGCGCACAGGGTGAGGAGACCCAGTACTTC	CASSAQGEETQYF
TRBV7-2	.	TRBJ2-7	many	TGTGCCAGCAGCTTATCCCCCTTTCTAGGCTACGAGCAGTACTTC	CASSLSPFLGYEQYF
TRBV2	.	TRBJ1-6	few	TGTGCCAGCAGTGAGGACAGCTCCTATAATTCACCCCTCCACTTT	CASSEDSSYNSPLHF
TRBV29-1	.	TRBJ2-3	many	TGCAGCGTCCAGGGCCTTGTGTCCGGGGGCACAGATACGCAGTATTTT	CSVQGLVSGGTDTQYF
TRBV7-9	.	TRBJ2-5	.	TGTGCCAGCAGCTTAAAGAAACAGTGGACTGAGACCCAGTACTTC	CASSLKKQWTETQYF
TRBV28	.	TRBJ1-1	few	TGTGCCAGCAGTTTAAAAGTTGGCGAAGGGAACACTGAAGCTTTCTTT	CASSLKVGEGNTEAFF
TRBV4-3	.	TRBJ1-5	.	TGCGCCAGCAGCCAAGTAAAAGCCAATCAGCCCCAGCATTTT	CASSQVKANQPQHF
TRBV2	.	TRBJ1-1	many	TGTGCCAGCAGTGTTCCCTCGGAAGGACTTGGTGACACTGAAGCTTTCTTT	CASSVPSEGLGDTEAFF
TRBV7-2	TRBD2	TRBJ2-1	few	TGTGCCAGCAGTTCCCCACTAGCGGTGAGCTCCTACAATGAGCAGTTCTTC	CASSSPLAVSSYNEQFF
TRBV7-6	TRBD1	TRBJ1-1	many	TGTGCCAGCAGCTTAGCCCGGACAGGGGGGAACACTGAAGCTTTCTTT	CASSLARTGGNTEAFF
TRBV7-8	TRBD1	TRBJ2-1	few	TGTGCCAGCAGCTTAGACGACAGGGGCTCCTACAATGAGCAGTTCTTC	CASSLDDRGSYNEQFF
TRBV6-2/TRBV6-3	.	TRBJ2-5	.	TGTGCCAGCAGTTACTCAATCCAAGAGACCCAGTACTTC	CASSYSIQETQYF
TRBV6-2/TRBV6-3	.	TRBJ2-5	.	TGTGCCAGCAGTTACTCGACCGGCCTTGTGGAGACCCAGTACTTC	CASSYSTGLVETQYF
TRBV29-1	.	TRBJ2-2	few	TGCAGCGTTGAAAGGGGACGGGGGAACGGGGAGCTGTTTTTT	CSVERGRGNGELFF
TRBV7-8	.	TRBJ2-7	many	TGTGCCAGCAGCCCGAGGGGTGACGAGCAGTACTTC	CASSPRGDEQYF
TRBV7-2	.	TRBJ1-2	.	TGTGCCAGCAGCAAAGAAAAAAAATGGACATTTGGCTACACCTTC	CASSKEKKWTFGYTF
TRBV11-2	.	TRBJ2-3	.	TGTGCCAGCAGCATTATTATTGGCCCCGGACAGTTTAGCACAGATACGCAGTATTTT	CASSIIIGPGQFSTDTQYF
TRBV11-2	.	TRBJ2-5	few	TGTGCCAGCAGCTTAGGTGGGGGGTTCGAAGAGACCCAGTACTTC	CASSLGGGFEETQYF
TRBV2	.	TRBJ2-7	few	TGTGCCAGCAGTGAGATCGTCCGCTACGAGCAGTACTTC	CASSEIVRYEQYF
TRBV27	.	TRBJ2-7	.	TGTGCCAGCAGTTTTGGTTCGAGCTCCTACGAGCAGTACTTC	CASSFGSSSYEQYF
TRBV12-3/TRBV12-4	.	TRBJ1-1	few	TGTGCCAGCAGAGCGACCGAGAACACTGAAGCTTTCTTT	CASRATENTEAFF
TRBV5-6	TRBD1	TRBJ1-3	.	TGTGCCAGCAGCTCAGGACCAGGGGGACACTCTGGAAACACCATATATTTT	CASSSGPGGHSGNTIYF
TRBV6-5	.	TRBJ1-2	.	TGTGCCAGCAGTCTGGGACCTACTAACTATGGCTACACCTTC	CASSLGPTNYGYTF
TRBV27	TRBD1	TRBJ1-2	.	TGTGCCAGCAGTGGACAGGAGTCTGGCTACACCTTC	CASSGQESGYTF
TRBV28	TRBD1	TRBJ2-7	.	TGTGCCAGCAGGACTCTGGGACAGGGGAACCTCTACGAGCAGTACTTC	CASRTLGQGNLYEQYF